This T cell receptor (beta chain) was obtained from a study of T cell responses to AZD1222 COVID-19 vaccine. Broader study findings: Reports indicate that nearly half of spike-specific TCRs are directed at unmutated variant regions. In all cases, repertoires were sampled only after the peak T cell response.

TCRdb's copy holds only in-frame clones and misses some; the assay was immunoSEQ multiplex PCR. The sample lists about 140,000 clones; over 85% were seen once. In the case of this clone: The antigen is not known.

The TCR originated in an adult in good health. The material sequenced was peripheral blood, taken on day 0 of AZD1222 vaccination.

CDR3 nucleotide sequence: TGCGCCAGCAACCCTTCGAAGGAAAGTAGAACGGTCGACGAGCAGTACTTC. This encodes CASNPSKESRTVDEQYF. The rearrangement links TRBV23-1 to TRBJ2-7; the D is unclear. TRBV23-1 is sorted into the ORF group, with uncertain function. The CDR3 covers 17 residues. Between the trimmed V and J ends, which lost 7 bases and 5 bases, there was a span of 27 bases.